The clone carrying this TCR beta chain appeared a few times. The antigen is not known. The PCR used 60 Vbeta and 13 Jbeta primers. TCRdb's copy holds only in-frame clones and misses some; the assay was immunoSEQ multiplex PCR. The sample consists of 95,000 to 150,000 clones, approximately 72% of them appearing once. The data stem from a study of cytomegalovirus exposure and HLA in healthy donors. Germline-derived CDR1 and CDR2 are SGDLS and YYNGEE. The CDR3 runs to 18 residues. With 0 bases clipped from V and 2 bases from J, the junction kept 9 bases outside the gene matches. Broader study findings: Later analysis demonstrated an association between a missense DCLRE1C variant and TCR beta V- and J-gene trimming.

This chain connects TRBV9 to TRBJ2-7; the match to TRBD2 covers 12 bases. The sequenced sample was PBMCs. This sequence was found in a man aged 18 to 29 in good health and CMV-seronegative. The CDR3 DNA is TGTGCCAGCAGCGTAGCCCCGGGGCTAGCGGGAGGGCCCTACGAGCAGTACTTC. This gives the protein CASSVAPGLAGGPYEQYF.